This T cell receptor beta chain comes out of a study of blood T cell repertoires in COVID-19. The overall study: The study drew acute and convalescent COVID-19 samples from the United States, Italy and Spain. PBMCs, B-cell-depleted T cells, or T cells were the source of the cDNA or gDNA that made up the material.

Per germline, CDR1 SGHKS and CDR2 YYEKEE (reference sequence). V lost 0 bases, J lost 4 bases, and 13 bases lay in between. The CDR3 is 15 amino acids. As originally analysed: Reference gene primers were amplified, and this amplification served to estimate nucleated cell counts. This table comes from immunoSEQ multiplex PCR, and its TCRdb copy is limited to in-frame clones, with some not included. That table is the source of V, J and clone size, and D and trimming were worked out from the DNA. The table has 180,000 or so clones, about 85% seen once; the top ten hold roughly 9.8%. The sequencing input was peripheral blood. This receptor was identified in a woman at least 80 years old with acute or convalescent COVID-19. The chain couples TRBV5-5 to TRBJ1-1; TRBD1 might be the D (5 bases). CDR3 loop: CASSLAGGSGTEAFF. The CDR3 bases are TGTGCCAGCAGCTTGGCCGGGGGGTCGGGCACTGAAGCTTTCTTT.